The clone carrying this T cell receptor beta chain was counted only a few times. This CDR3 has 15 amino acids. Germline V gene lookup returns CDR1 GTSNPN and CDR2 SVGIG (reference sequence). The germline V and J ends were trimmed by 0 bases and 3 bases, with 12 bases remaining between them. This sample is part of a study of technical replicates of blood from a few donors. This table comes from immunoSEQ multiplex PCR, and its TCRdb copy is limited to in-frame clones, with some not included. Altogether some 62,000 clones are present, approximately 86% being singletons, with the ten largest covering just over 5%.

The chain combines TRBV30 with TRBJ1-5; the D is unclear. Material for sequencing was PBMCs. This receptor was taken from a human donor in good health. Some clones in this sample may be carry-over from other donors' samples. The CDR3: CAWSVGWAPNQPQHF. DNA of the CDR3: TGTGCCTGGAGTGTAGGTTGGGCTCCCAATCAGCCCCAGCATTTT.